A single T cell receptor (beta chain) is shown here with its context. This CDR3 region has 15 residues. Germline V lookup: CDR1 MNHEY, CDR2 SVGAGI. Trimming took off 5 bases at V and 5 bases at J, with 15 bases between the two ends. Profiling relied on immunoSEQ multiplex PCR, and the TCRdb table lists in-frame clones only, not all of them. Among 200,000 or so clones listed, approximately 90% were seen once. The data belong to a study of blood T cell repertoires in COVID-19. In the study overall: Sites across the United States, Italy and Spain contributed samples from acute and convalescent COVID-19.

Sequenced: PBMCs or T cells enriched from blood (not recorded which). V and J are TRBV6-5 and TRBJ2-2, with D possibly being TRBD1 (7 bases). The clonotype comes from a woman aged 30 to 39 who had recovered from COVID-19. The CDR3 DNA follows: TGTGCCAGCAGTAGCTACAGGGGAGGTACCGGGGAGCTGTTTTTT. Amino acid sequence: CASSSYRGGTGELFF.